This note documents a single TCR beta chain sequence. The antigen remains undetermined. Using immunoSEQ multiplex PCR, the repertoire was profiled, and TCRdb retains in-frame clones only, with some absent. The sample lists about 83,000 clones; around 84% were seen once. This entry belongs to a study of OX40 agonist ivuxolimab in advanced cancers. Findings of the study overall: CD4+ and CD8+ blood T cells expanded clonally by week 6 at 0.1 to 3.0 mg/kg. Low normalized clonal expansion also occurred in some nonresponding patients.

Germline CDR1 SGHRS, CDR2 YFSETQ. With 4 bases removed from V and 1 base from J, the gap between germline ends came to 11 bases. The CDR3 sequence is 14 residues long. Material: CD4+ or CD8+ T cells sorted from blood, obtained in a trial of the OX40 agonist ivuxolimab. The chain has TRBV5-1 and TRBJ2-5, with a tentative D call TRBD1 (6 bases). The TCR sequence derives from an adult with an advanced solid tumor such as melanoma, head and neck, liver or kidney cancer. CDR3 DNA sequence: TGCGCCAGCAGCCGCCGGGACACCCAAGAGACCCAGTACTTC. Amino acid sequence: CASSRRDTQETQYF.